This T cell receptor beta chain emerged from a study of neurological immune-mediated disorders (dated by TCRdb to between 2018 and 2021). About the full investigation: The study compared peripheral blood TCR-beta repertoires of HTLV-I-associated myelopathy (HAM/TSP) patients, multiple sclerosis patients and healthy controls using UMI-based sequencing. Alongside PBMC samples, the set of about 97 TCR-beta libraries contained longitudinal samples, technical triplicates, and paired CD4+ and CD8+ T-cell subsets that had been sorted. The cohort comprised 65 to 75 subjects: 14 HAM/TSP patients, around 35 multiple sclerosis patients and about 20 healthy controls. Study-wide conclusions, independent of this receptor: TCR clonal expansion was highest in HAM/TSP patients and lowest in MS patients, with MS patients falling below even healthy controls. No identical CDR3 amino acid sequences were found to be shared among expanded clones across subjects, suggesting that TCR-beta repertoires were private in all groups.

The CDR3, from cysteine to phenylalanine, totals 13 residues. Only the CDR3 region is kept as DNA, spanning 39 bases read in frame from base 1. Trimming costs V 0 bases and J 5 bases, and their ends lie 11 bases apart. The germline V gene (reference sequence) specifies DFQATT as CDR1 and SNEGSKA as CDR2. To synthesize cDNA, template-switch 5'RACE was performed with a primer carrying a 10-nucleotide random unique molecular identifier so that each TCR transcript was tagged. Each sequencing run produced over 180 million TCR-beta sequences covering 15-18 subjects. The RNeasy kit was used to extract total RNA. Using the KAPA Real-time Library Amplification kit, TCR-beta VDJ regions were amplified with primers for the TCR constant region and the 5'RACE anchor. A first PCR added sample indexes and Illumina adaptors, after which a second PCR increased the library yield. After Ampure bead purification, the roughly 650 bp TCR product was size-selected on a 2% E-gel SizeSelection system. Before pooling, libraries had their quality checked on a Bioanalyzer, their concentration measured with Qubit, and their quantity determined with the Kapa Library Quantification kit. An Illumina HiSeq 2500 was used to sequence the libraries paired-end at 2 x 150 bp. To increase sequence diversity, about 25-31% phiX was spiked into each library pool. On the study's bioinformatics: Quality-filtered reads were processed with the UMI-based MiGEC pipeline, which removed over 90% of raw TCR sequences during error correction. VDJ genes were aligned to IMGT germline references, and each clonotype was defined by a unique CDR3 amino acid sequence together with V-J genes. Clonal expansion, Shannon diversity and CDR3 relatedness were evaluated with VDJtools (CalcPairwiseDistances, ClusterSamples), while phylogenetic trees were built in CLCbio workbench. Expanded clones were defined as having at least 8 unique UMIs, based on coefficient-of-variation modelling across technical triplicates. The public reads were reanalyzed by TCRdb: fastp trimming at Q25, MiXCR alignment, in-frame beta chains only. Each CDR3 protein appears once, grouped with its most common genes and DNA. The V and J calls here are based on TCRdb, not the publication. The sample profile shows tens of thousands of distinct CDR3 sequences; under 8.5% of them were found once. The ten largest account for 4% to 5.5% of the sample.

This clonotype was picked up many times. There is no known antigen for this receptor. Nothing much larger sits one base from this clone, and base qualities are not available. Healthy controls were blood bank volunteers in Maryland, USA. Unsorted PBMC libraries were generated from 2 million PBMCs stored in RNAlater at -80 °C until RNA extraction. Peripheral blood was subjected to Ficoll-Hypaque density gradient centrifugation to isolate PBMCs, which were then cryopreserved in liquid nitrogen. Recombination joined TRBV20-1 with TRBJ2-7, with the D gene not clear enough to name. Input material: PBMCs. This receptor was taken from a woman in her thirties or forties in good health. The CDR3 region has the sequence CSAREVVAHEQYF. The DNA is TGCAGTGCTAGAGAGGTAGTAGCCCACGAGCAGTACTTC.